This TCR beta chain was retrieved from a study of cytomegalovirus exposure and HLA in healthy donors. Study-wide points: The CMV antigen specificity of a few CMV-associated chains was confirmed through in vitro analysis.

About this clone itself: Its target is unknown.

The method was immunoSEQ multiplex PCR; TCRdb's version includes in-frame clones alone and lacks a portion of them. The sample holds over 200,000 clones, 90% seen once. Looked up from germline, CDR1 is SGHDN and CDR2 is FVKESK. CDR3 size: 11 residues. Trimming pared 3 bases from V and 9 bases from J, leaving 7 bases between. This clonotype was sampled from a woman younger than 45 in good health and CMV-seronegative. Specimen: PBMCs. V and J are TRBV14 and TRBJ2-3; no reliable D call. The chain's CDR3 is CASSHGTTQYF. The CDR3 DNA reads TGTGCCAGCAGCCACGGCACGACGCAGTATTTT.